This T cell receptor beta chain originates from a study of identical twins. Healthy Caucasian donors formed the entire cohort. Points from the study as a whole: Models underestimated out-of-frame TCR alpha sharing in monozygotic twins. Insertions were reduced in abundant cord blood beta clonotypes but not in memory repertoires.

This CDR3 region has 15 residues. Trimming removed 5 bases from V and 4 bases from J; junction bases left unmatched: 7. This clonotype was counted only a few times. Its antigen is not known. Each CDR3 protein is one row after TCRdb ran MiXCR on the 5' RACE reads. The data hold roughly 350,000 distinct CDR3 sequences, with approximately 13% observed a single time. The same data also went into a second study, on yellow fever vaccine responses in identical twins. Turning to that study: Twins reportedly had a vaccine T cell response that seemed partly convergent, partly personalized.

The source of this sequence is a young woman in good health. The gene calls are TRBV12-3 or TRBV12-4 and TRBJ2-5; 10 bases match TRBD1. Input material: CD8+ T cells sorted from blood. CDR3 in amino acids: CASSHPRTGGETQYF. CDR3 in DNA: TGTGCCAGCAGTCACCCCCGGACAGGGGGAGAGACCCAGTACTTC.